This entry lists 14 T cell receptor beta chains sequenced from one sample in a study of cytomegalovirus exposure and HLA in healthy donors. PCR used 60 Vbeta primers and 13 Jbeta primers. The repertoire was sequenced with immunoSEQ multiplex PCR; TCRdb's copy has only in-frame clones and lacks some. The sample has 220,000 or so clones, under 80% seen once. What was sequenced was PBMCs. The receptors were sampled from a woman younger than 45 in good health and CMV-seronegative.

The chain uses TRBV5-8 and TRBJ2-2; weak D call: TRBD2 (6 bases). CDR3 length: 14 residues. The V end was cut by 1 base, the J end by 8 bases, with 12 bases between. Looked up from germline, CDR1 is SGHTS and CDR2 is YDEGEE. The CDR3 coding sequence is TGTGCCAGCAGCTTGCCGGGAGTGACGGGGGAGCTGTTTTTT. This codes for CASSLPGVTGELFF.

This clone was observed a single time. The chain recombines TRBV4-1 with TRBJ2-2; the match to TRBD2 covers 7 bases. The CDR3 runs 16 residues. With 0 bases clipped from V and 6 bases from J, the junction kept 7 bases outside the gene matches. Germline CDR1 and CDR2: MGHRA and YSYEKL. The CDR3 reads CASSQDVGRSAGELFF. CDR3 coding DNA: TGCGCCAGCAGCCAAGACGTCGGGAGGAGTGCCGGGGAGCTGTTTTTT.

This clone appeared a single time. This chain joins TRBV9 and TRBJ2-2; a weak D match, TRBD1 (6 bases). The CDR3 runs to 13 residues. Germline V lookup: CDR1 SGDLS, CDR2 YYNGEE. V lost 7 bases and J lost 1, with 8 bases in between. Here the CDR3 reads CASGGRNTGELFF. For the CDR3, the DNA is TGTGCCAGCGGGGGCCGGAACACCGGGGAGCTGTTTTTT. Together with reference TRBV9 and TRBJ2-2, the CDR3 gives the full variable domain: DSGVTQTPKHLITATGQRVTLRCSPRSGDLSVYWYQQSLDQGLQFLIQYYNGEERAKGNILERFSAQQFPDLHSELNLSSLELGDSALYFCASGGRNTGELFFGEGSRLTVL.

This clone was counted between two and nine times. This chain links TRBV15 with TRBJ2-7, with 7 bases identical to TRBD2. CDR1 and CDR2 from the germline V gene are LNHNV and YYDKDF (reference sequence). This CDR3 region has 14 residues. V lost 3 bases, J lost 1 base, and 3 bases stayed unmatched. Here the CDR3 reads CATSSGGTSYEQYF. In DNA, the CDR3 is TGTGCCACCAGCAGCGGGGGGACTTCCTACGAGCAGTACTTC.

The CDR3 nucleotides are TGTGCCAGCAGTCGAGCGGGGGCCAACGTCCTGACTTTC. It is translated as CASSRAGANVLTF. J is TRBJ2-6 and V is TRBV6-6; D gene ambiguous. Per the germline V gene, CDR1 is MNHNY and CDR2 is SVGAGI (reference sequence). The CDR3 has 13 residues. The V end was cut by 5 bases, the J end by 4 bases, with 6 bases between.

This clone came up a few times. The chain combines TRBV19 with TRBJ2-7; perhaps TRBD2 as D (6 bases). From germline, CDR1 is LNHDA and CDR2 SQIVND (reference sequence). Trimming took 1 base from V and 5 from J, leaving 15 bases between them. This CDR3 region has 15 residues. CDR3 DNA sequence: TGTGCCAGTAGTATAGTATCCGGACTACCCCACGAGCAGTACTTC. Its protein product is CASSIVSGLPHEQYF.

The chain joins TRBV7-2 to TRBJ1-1; no reliable D call. V dropped 5 bases and J dropped 12 bases, with 16 bases sitting between them. The germline V gene encodes CDR1 SGHTA and CDR2 FQGNSA. The CDR3 contains 12 residues. The CDR3 reads CASSHARFGSFF. CDR3 bases: TGTGCCAGCAGCCACGCGCGGTTCGGTTCTTTCTTT. Drawing the rest from reference TRBV7-2 and TRBJ1-1, the complete variable domain is GAGVSQSPSNKVTEKGKDVELRCDPISGHTALYWYRQSLGQGLEFLIYFQGNSAPDKSGLPSDRFSAERTGGSVSTLTIQRTQQEDSAVYLCASSHARFGSFFGQGTRLTVV.

The genes are TRBV18 and TRBJ2-2, with unresolved D. Trimming left V 1 base short and J 3 bases short, with 9 bases between. This CDR3 spans 15 amino acids. The V gene's germline CDR1 is KGHSH and CDR2 LQKENI. The CDR3 reads CASSPLNTDTGELFF. The CDR3 DNA is TGTGCCAGCTCACCACTGAACACCGACACCGGGGAGCTGTTTTTT.

The rearrangement joins TRBV19 to TRBJ1-1; TRBD1 might be the D (6 bases). Germline loops: CDR1 LNHDA, CDR2 SQIVND (reference sequence). The CDR3 has 14 amino acids. Trimming took off 7 bases at V and 5 bases at J, with 17 bases between the two ends. The CDR3 bases are TGTGCCAGTACCCGCCGGGGAAGGGGGACTGAAGCTTTCTTT. Encoded protein: CASTRRGRGTEAFF.

The chain recombines TRBV7-9 with TRBJ1-3; TRBD1 aligns across 11 bases. V lost 4 bases, J lost 4 bases, and 3 bases stayed unmatched. There are 15 residues in the CDR3. Germline CDR1 is SEHNR and CDR2 is FQNEAQ (reference sequence). CDR3 bases: TGTGCCAGCAGCTCCGGGGACAGGGGGGGAAACACCATATATTTT. Its translation: CASSSGDRGGNTIYF. The full variable domain, its missing parts supplied by reference TRBV7-9 and TRBJ1-3, is DTGVSQNPRHKITKRGQNVTFRCDPISEHNRLYWYRQTLGQGPEFLTYFQNEAQLEKSRLLSDRFSAERPKGSFSTLEIQRTEQGDSAMYLCASSSGDRGGNTIYFGEGSWLTVV.

This clone was detected a few times. The chain uses TRBV6-1 and TRBJ2-1; tentatively, D is TRBD2 (5 bases). Germline CDR1 reads MNHNS; CDR2 reads SASEGT. The V and J ends lost 3 bases and 1 base respectively, with 10 bases between them. The CDR3 is made up of 15 amino acids. The CDR3 region has the DNA TGTGCCAGCAGTGACATAGCGTCTTCCTACAATGAGCAGTTCTTC. This encodes CASSDIASSYNEQFF.

This chain joins TRBV29-1 and TRBJ2-1; tentatively, D is TRBD2 (5 bases). Trimming pared 1 base from V and 2 bases from J, leaving 12 bases between. The germline CDR1 and CDR2 sequences are SQVTM and ANQGSEA. The CDR3 consists of 15 residues. CDR3 DNA sequence: TGCAGCGTTGAAGCTCGGCGGGCCACCTACAATGAGCAGTTCTTC. Amino acids: CSVEARRATYNEQFF.

The rearrangement joins TRBV5-4 to TRBJ1-2; D is uncertain. Trimming removed 4 bases at V and 8 bases at J, with 18 bases between. The germline V gene encodes CDR1 SGHNT and CDR2 YYREEE (reference sequence). The CDR3 has 14 residues. For the CDR3, the DNA is TGTGCCAGCAGCGAAGAGCGGACCCCCTTCGGCTACACCTTC. Encoded protein: CASSEERTPFGYTF.

The genes are TRBV5-4 and TRBJ2-5; 15 bases agree with TRBD2. This CDR3 is built from 15 residues. The junction had 3 bases not matched to a gene; V was cut back by 4 bases and J by 5 bases. CDR1 and CDR2 from the germline V gene are SGHNT and YYREEE (reference sequence). This CDR3 is CASSQGLAGGETQYF. The CDR3 region has the DNA TGTGCCAGCAGCCAGGGACTAGCGGGAGGCGAGACCCAGTACTTC.